Presented here are 14 T cell receptor beta chains from one specimen sequenced in a study of blood T cell repertoires in COVID-19. TCRdb's copy holds only in-frame clones and misses some; the assay was immunoSEQ multiplex PCR. The table lists more than 100,000 clones, around 87% of them singletons. Sequencing input: peripheral blood. Receptor source: a woman aged 55-69 years with acute or convalescent COVID-19.

CDR3 DNA sequence: TGTGCCAGCAGCCTGGGGCACAATGAGCAGTTCTTC. This translates into CASSLGHNEQFF. The V and J genes are TRBV9 and TRBJ2-1, with D perhaps TRBD1 (5 bases). Germline V lookup: CDR1 SGDLS, CDR2 YYNGEE. V lost 4 bases and J lost 5, with 7 bases in between. CDR3 length: 12 residues.

The chain recombines TRBV30 with TRBJ2-5, with D tentatively TRBD1 (6 bases). This CDR3 region has 15 residues. Deletions cut 4 bases from V and 4 bases from J, with 19 bases between. CDR1 GTSNPN and CDR2 SVGIG come from the germline V gene (reference sequence). The DNA for the CDR3 is TGTGCCTGGACATCCGGGACAACTGGCGGAGAGACCCAGTACTTC. This encodes CAWTSGTTGGETQYF. Together with reference TRBV30 and TRBJ2-5, the CDR3 gives the full variable domain: SQTIHQWPATLVQPVGSPLSLECTVEGTSNPNLYWYRQAAGRGLQLLFYSVGIGQISSEVPQNLSASRPQDRQFILSSKKLLLSDSGFYLCAWTSGTTGGETQYFGPGTRLLVL.

The chain couples TRBV11-3 to TRBJ2-1; D ambiguous. This CDR3 is built from 11 residues. Germline V gives CDR1 SGHNT, CDR2 YENEEA. Trimming stripped 5 bases from V and 5 bases from J, with 4 bases between. This CDR3 is CASSPDNEQFF. Written as DNA, the CDR3 is TGTGCCAGCAGCCCGGACAATGAGCAGTTCTTC.

This sequence joins TRBV5-1 and TRBJ1-1; unclear D gene. The V and J ends lost 6 bases and 1 base respectively, with 13 bases between them. CDR1 is SGHRS and CDR2 is YFSETQ in the germline V gene. This CDR3 region has 14 residues. The CDR3, as DNA: TGCGCCAGCAAGGAGGGAGCCACGAACACTGAAGCTTTCTTT. It codes for CASKEGATNTEAFF.

The V call is TRBV30, the J call TRBJ2-7; TRBD2 might be the D (5 bases). CDR3 size: 14 residues. The V gene lost 3 bases and the J gene lost 0 bases, with 12 bases spanning the gap. Germline CDR1 and CDR2: GTSNPN and SVGIG (reference sequence). The CDR3 region has the DNA TGTGCCTGGAGGCGCCGGGGAGTCTCCTACGAGCAGTACTTC. It encodes CAWRRRGVSYEQYF.

The chain has TRBV10-3 and TRBJ1-1; the match to TRBD1 covers 7 bases. CDR1 is ENHRY and CDR2 is SYGVKD in the germline V gene. This CDR3 is 15 amino acids long. J lost 1 base, V lost 3 bases, and 5 bases had no gene match. CDR3 sequence: CAISDPGQPNTEAFF. CDR3 sequence (DNA): TGTGCCATCAGTGACCCGGGACAGCCGAACACTGAAGCTTTCTTT.

This clone was seen many times. The chain is built from TRBV7-2 and TRBJ1-1, with TRBD1 as a possible D gene (6 bases). This CDR3 spans 13 amino acids. Germline-derived CDR1 and CDR2 are SGHTA and FQGNSA. The V end was cut by 3 bases, the J end by 11 bases, with 16 bases between. CDR3 sequence reads: CASSFRGGGKAFF. CDR3 sequence (DNA): TGTGCCAGCAGCTTCCGCGGGGGCGGTAAGGCTTTCTTT.

The chain employs TRBV6-1 and TRBJ2-1; TRBD2 might be the D (6 bases). V lost 6 bases and J lost 4, with 13 bases in between. CDR3 size: 14 residues. Germline CDR1 MNHNS, CDR2 SASEGT. CDR3 sequence (DNA): TGTGCCAGCAGCATTAGCGGCGATTACAATGAGCAGTTCTTC. Translation gives CASSISGDYNEQFF.

The CDR3 reads CASSERQGNQPQHF. The CDR3 DNA is TGTGCCAGCAGTGAAAGGCAGGGCAATCAGCCCCAGCATTTT. The rearrangement uses TRBV2 and TRBJ1-5; D is ambiguous. Trimming removed 2 bases at V and 2 bases at J, with 7 bases between. This CDR3 contains 14 residues. Per germline, CDR1 SNHLY and CDR2 FYNNEI.

The CDR3 DNA is TGTGCCAGCAGCCCACCTTGGGGGGAGAACACCGGGGAGCTGTTTTTT. It codes for CASSPPWGENTGELFF. This chain connects TRBV7-3 to TRBJ2-2; TRBD2 might be the D (6 bases). The CDR3 is made up of 16 amino acids. Germline CDR1 reads SGHTA; CDR2 reads FQGTGA. Trimming took 5 bases from V and 1 from J, leaving 14 bases between them.

J is TRBJ2-3 and V is TRBV29-1; 13 bases match TRBD2. The germline V gene has CDR1 SQVTM and CDR2 ANQGSEA. The V segment lost 6 bases and the J segment 5 bases; nucleotides outside the gene matches: 5. This CDR3 region has 14 residues. This chain's CDR3 is CSVTSGRAKDTQYF. The CDR3 region has the DNA TGCAGCGTCACTAGCGGGAGGGCCAAAGATACGCAGTATTTT.

The V call is TRBV19, the J call TRBJ2-2; 10 bases are shared with TRBD2. CDR1 is LNHDA, CDR2 SQIVND, per germline (reference sequence). V shed 11 bases and J 2 bases; nucleotides not matched to a gene: 17. The CDR3 covers 18 residues. CDR3 coding DNA: TGTGCCGGCGGAGGACGGCTTAGCGGGAGGTCAAACACCGGGGAGCTGTTTTTT. It translates to CAGGGRLSGRSNTGELFF.

The chain joins TRBV9 to TRBJ2-1; 9 bases align to TRBD2. The CDR3 loop spans 16 amino acids. With 0 bases clipped from V and 9 bases from J, the junction kept 10 bases outside the gene matches. The germline V gene has CDR1 SGDLS and CDR2 YYNGEE. The CDR3 sequence is CASSVEGGRALGEQFF. Here the CDR3 DNA reads TGTGCCAGCAGCGTAGAAGGCGGGAGGGCCCTGGGTGAGCAGTTCTTC.

This rearrangement joins TRBV27 to TRBJ1-4, with a possible D match to TRBD1 (6 bases). V lost 6 bases and J 0 bases, leaving 14 bases between the germline ends. The V gene's germline CDR1 is MNHEY and CDR2 SMNVEV (reference sequence). The CDR3 sequence is 16 residues long. This chain's CDR3 is CASRRTRQATNEKLFF. CDR3 DNA sequence: TGTGCCAGCAGGCGAACTCGACAGGCAACTAATGAAAAACTGTTTTTT.